This entry features one T cell receptor beta chain sequence. This clonotype has a handful of counts. Its antigen is unknown. Per-base quality was not reported, and no clone a single base away is much larger than it. Per the publication, the treatment or condition label means: allogeneic hematopoietic cell transplantation with graft depleted of TCRalphabeta T cells and CD19 B cells. The children who served as transplant recipients had been given grafts of TCRalphabeta/CD19-depleted allogeneic hematopoietic cells. This record comes from a study of T-cell reconstitution after alpha-beta-depleted transplantation in children (dated by TCRdb to the mid-2010s). In terms of the full investigation: Using TCR repertoire profiling, the study quantitatively followed how T-cell immune reconstitution unfolded in children after TCRalphabeta/CD19-depleted allogeneic hematopoietic cell transplantation.

The library came from PCR. Sequencer: Illumina HiSeq 2500. To normalize quantification of the TCRbeta repertoire, the TCR libraries were built with molecular barcoding that relied on unique molecular identifiers. TCRdb applied fastp at Q25 and MiXCR to the public reads, then kept only in-frame beta chains. Each record represents a unique CDR3 protein, reported with the most common genes and DNA among its rows. The sample contains approximately 190,000 distinct CDR3 sequences, roughly 9.1% of them found a single time. Roughly a third of the sample comes from the top ten. Overall study results and their limits: About two months after transplant, the apparently early recovery of alphabetaT-cell counts reportedly depended on just several hundred clones that had expanded rapidly and came from non-depleted graft cells. Over subsequent months, a decline in hyperexpanded clone frequencies was noted, and after one year, T-cell counts and TCRbeta diversity were mostly ascribed to newly produced T cells. The high TCRbeta diversity at day 60 in some patients was ascribed to recipient T cells and intrathymic progenitors that had survived conditioning.

The CDR3 runs 19 residues from the cysteine to the phenylalanine. Only the CDR3 part of the read is kept: 57 bases, read in frame from the first base. Relative to germline, V is 0 bases shorter and J is 3 bases shorter, with 22 bases between their ends. The germline V gene specifies MGHRA as CDR1 and YSYEKL as CDR2. Sequencing used PBMCs, mostly from graft donor cells, obtained 360 days after TCRalphabeta/CD19-depleted stem cell transplant. This chain is built from TRBV4-1 and TRBJ2-3; TRBD1 is possibly the D segment (6 matching bases). The sequence derives from a male patient between 2 and 9 years old who had a stem cell transplant for acute myeloid leukemia, so the T cells may come from the graft donor. The CDR3 amino acid sequence is: CASSQEGAEGSEGTDTQYF. The DNA sequence follows: TGCGCCAGCAGCCAAGAGGGGGCAGAGGGCTCCGAGGGAACAGATACGCAGTATTTT.